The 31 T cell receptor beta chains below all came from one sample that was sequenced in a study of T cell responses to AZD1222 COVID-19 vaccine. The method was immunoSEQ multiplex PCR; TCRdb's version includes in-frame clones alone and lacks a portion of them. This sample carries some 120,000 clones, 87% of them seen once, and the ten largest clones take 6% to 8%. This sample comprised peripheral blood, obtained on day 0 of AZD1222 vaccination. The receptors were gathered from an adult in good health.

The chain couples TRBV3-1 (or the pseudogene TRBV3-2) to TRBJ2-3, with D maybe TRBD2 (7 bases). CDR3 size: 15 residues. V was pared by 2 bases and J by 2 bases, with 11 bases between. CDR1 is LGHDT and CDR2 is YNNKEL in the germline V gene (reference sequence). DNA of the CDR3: TGTGCCAGCAGCCAAAGGGGGACTATCACAGATACGCAGTATTTT. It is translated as CASSQRGTITDTQYF.

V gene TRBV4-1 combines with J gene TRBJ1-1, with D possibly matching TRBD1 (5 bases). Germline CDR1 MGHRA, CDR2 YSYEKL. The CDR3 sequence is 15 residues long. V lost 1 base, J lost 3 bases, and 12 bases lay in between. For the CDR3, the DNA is TGCGCCAGCAGCCAAGGTCTGGGGGACTACACTGAAGCTTTCTTT. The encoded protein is CASSQGLGDYTEAFF.

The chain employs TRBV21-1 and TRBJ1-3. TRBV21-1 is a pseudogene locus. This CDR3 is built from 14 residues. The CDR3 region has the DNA TGTGCCAGCAGCACTAAGGATTCTGGAAACACCATATATTTT. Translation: CASSTKDSGNTIYF.

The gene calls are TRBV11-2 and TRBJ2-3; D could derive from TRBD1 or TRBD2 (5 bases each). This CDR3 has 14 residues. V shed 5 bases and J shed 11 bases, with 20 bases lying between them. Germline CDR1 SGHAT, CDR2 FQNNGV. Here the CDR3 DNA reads TGTGCCAGCAGCCCCGGGGCCTTCCACCAAGGGCAGTATTTT. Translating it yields CASSPGAFHQGQYF.

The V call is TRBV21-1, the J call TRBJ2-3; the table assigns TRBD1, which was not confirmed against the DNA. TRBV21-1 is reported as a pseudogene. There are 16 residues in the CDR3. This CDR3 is CASSKVGLRGIDTQYF. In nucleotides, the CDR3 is TGTGCCAGCAGCAAAGTAGGGTTAAGGGGCATAGATACGCAGTATTTT.

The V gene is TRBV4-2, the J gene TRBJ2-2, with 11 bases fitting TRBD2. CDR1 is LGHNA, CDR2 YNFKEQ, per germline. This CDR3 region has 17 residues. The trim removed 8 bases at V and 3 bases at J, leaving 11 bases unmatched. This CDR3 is CASSNRGTSGDTGELFF. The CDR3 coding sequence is TGTGCCAGCTCCAACCGCGGGACTAGCGGTGACACCGGGGAGCTGTTTTTT.

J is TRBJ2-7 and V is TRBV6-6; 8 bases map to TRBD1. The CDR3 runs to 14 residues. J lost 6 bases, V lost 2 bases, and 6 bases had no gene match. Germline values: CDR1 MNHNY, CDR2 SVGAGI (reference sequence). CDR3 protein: CASSYDRGSTEQYF. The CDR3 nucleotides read TGTGCCAGCAGTTACGACAGGGGATCGACCGAGCAGTACTTC.

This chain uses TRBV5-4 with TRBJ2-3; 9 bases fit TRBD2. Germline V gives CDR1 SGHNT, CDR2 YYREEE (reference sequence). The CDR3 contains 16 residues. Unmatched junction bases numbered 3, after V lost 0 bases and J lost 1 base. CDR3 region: CASSLAASGGTDTQYF. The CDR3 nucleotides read TGTGCCAGCAGCTTGGCTGCTAGCGGGGGCACAGATACGCAGTATTTT.

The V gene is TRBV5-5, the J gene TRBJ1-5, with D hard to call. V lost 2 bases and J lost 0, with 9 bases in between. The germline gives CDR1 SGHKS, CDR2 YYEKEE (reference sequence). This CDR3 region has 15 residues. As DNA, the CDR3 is TGTGCCAGCAGCTTTTTCCAATCTAGCAATCAGCCCCAGCATTTT. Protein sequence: CASSFFQSSNQPQHF.

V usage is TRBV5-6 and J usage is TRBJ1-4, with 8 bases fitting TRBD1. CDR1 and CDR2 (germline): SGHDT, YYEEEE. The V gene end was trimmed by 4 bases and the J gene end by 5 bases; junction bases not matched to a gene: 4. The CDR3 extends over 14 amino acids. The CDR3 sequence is CASSRQGLNEKLFF. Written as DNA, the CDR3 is TGTGCCAGCAGCCGACAGGGGTTAAATGAAAAACTGTTTTTT.

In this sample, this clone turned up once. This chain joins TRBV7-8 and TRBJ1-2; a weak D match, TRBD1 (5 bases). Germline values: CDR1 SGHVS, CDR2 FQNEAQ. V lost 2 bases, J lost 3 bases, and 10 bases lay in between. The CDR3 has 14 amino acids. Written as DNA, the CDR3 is TGTGCCAGCAGCTTATGGCAGGGACACTATGGCTACACCTTC. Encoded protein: CASSLWQGHYGYTF.

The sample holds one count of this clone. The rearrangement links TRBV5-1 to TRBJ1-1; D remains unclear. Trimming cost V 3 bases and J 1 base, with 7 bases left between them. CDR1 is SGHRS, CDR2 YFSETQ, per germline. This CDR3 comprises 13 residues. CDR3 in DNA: TGCGCCAGCAGCTCCCAAGCGAACACTGAAGCTTTCTTT. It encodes CASSSQANTEAFF.

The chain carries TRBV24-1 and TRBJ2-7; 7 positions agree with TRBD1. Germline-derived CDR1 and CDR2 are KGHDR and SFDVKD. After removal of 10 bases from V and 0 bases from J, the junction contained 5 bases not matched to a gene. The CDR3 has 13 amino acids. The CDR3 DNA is TGTGCCACTTCCGGGACAGACTCCTACGAGCAGTACTTC. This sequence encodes CATSGTDSYEQYF.

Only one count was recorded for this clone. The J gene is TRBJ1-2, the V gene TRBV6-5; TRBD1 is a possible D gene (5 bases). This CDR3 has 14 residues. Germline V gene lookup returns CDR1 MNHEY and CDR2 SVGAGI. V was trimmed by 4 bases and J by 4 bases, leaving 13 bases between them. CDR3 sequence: CASSLVQGVYGYTF. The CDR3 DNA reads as TGTGCCAGCAGTTTAGTGCAGGGAGTCTATGGCTACACCTTC.

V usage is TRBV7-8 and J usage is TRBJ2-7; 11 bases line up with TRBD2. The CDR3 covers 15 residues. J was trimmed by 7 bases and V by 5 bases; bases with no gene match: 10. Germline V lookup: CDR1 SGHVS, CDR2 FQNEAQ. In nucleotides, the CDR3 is TGTGCCAGCAGCGCTATAGCGGGAGGGCCCGAAGAGCAGTACTTC. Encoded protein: CASSAIAGGPEEQYF.

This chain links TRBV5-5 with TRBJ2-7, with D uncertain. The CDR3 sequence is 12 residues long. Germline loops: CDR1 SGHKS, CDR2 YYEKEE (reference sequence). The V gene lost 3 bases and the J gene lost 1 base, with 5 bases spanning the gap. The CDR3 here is CASSSASYEQYF. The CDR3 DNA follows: TGTGCCAGCAGCTCGGCTTCCTACGAGCAGTACTTC.

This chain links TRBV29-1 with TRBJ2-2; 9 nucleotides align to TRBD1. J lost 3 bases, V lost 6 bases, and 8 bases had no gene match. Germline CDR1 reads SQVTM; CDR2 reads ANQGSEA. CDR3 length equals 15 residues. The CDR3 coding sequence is TGCAGCGTCTCGGGACAGGGTGCGGACACCGGGGAGCTGTTTTTT. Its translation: CSVSGQGADTGELFF.

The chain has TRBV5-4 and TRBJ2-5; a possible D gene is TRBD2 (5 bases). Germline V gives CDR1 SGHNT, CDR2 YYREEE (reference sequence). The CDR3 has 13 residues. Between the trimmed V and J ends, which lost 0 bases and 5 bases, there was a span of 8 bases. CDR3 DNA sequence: TGTGCCAGCAGCTTGGCCCAGCGGGAGACCCAGTACTTC. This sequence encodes CASSLAQRETQYF.

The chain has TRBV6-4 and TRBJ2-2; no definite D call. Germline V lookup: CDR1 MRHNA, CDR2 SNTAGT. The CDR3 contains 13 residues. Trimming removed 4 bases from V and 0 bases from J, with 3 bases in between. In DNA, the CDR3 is TGTGCCAGCAGTGCCTCGAACACCGGGGAGCTGTTTTTT. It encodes CASSASNTGELFF.

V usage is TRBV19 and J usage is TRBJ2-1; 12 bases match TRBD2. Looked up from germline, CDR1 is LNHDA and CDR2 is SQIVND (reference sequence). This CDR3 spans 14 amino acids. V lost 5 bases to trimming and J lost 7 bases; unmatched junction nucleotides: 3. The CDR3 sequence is CASSPTSGGNEQFF. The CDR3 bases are TGTGCCAGTAGTCCCACTAGCGGGGGGAATGAGCAGTTCTTC.

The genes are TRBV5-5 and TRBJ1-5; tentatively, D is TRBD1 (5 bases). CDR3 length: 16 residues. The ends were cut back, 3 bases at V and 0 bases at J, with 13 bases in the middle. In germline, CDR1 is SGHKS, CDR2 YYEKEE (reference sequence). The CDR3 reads CASSSKGLSSNQPQHF. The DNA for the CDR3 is TGTGCCAGCAGCTCTAAGGGGTTAAGTAGCAATCAGCCCCAGCATTTT.

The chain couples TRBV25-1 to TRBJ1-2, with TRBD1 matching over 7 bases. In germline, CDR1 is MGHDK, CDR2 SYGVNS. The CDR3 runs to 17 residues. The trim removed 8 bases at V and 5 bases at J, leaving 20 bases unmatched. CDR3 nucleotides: TGTGCCAGCGCGGGCCGACAGGGAACCAATGATCCATATGGCTACACCTTC. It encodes CASAGRQGTNDPYGYTF.

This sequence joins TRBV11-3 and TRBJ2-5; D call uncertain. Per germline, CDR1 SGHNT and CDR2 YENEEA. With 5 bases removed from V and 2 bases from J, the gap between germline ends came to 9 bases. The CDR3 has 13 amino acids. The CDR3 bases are TGTGCCAGCAGCCAAGAAAAACAAGAGACCCAGTACTTC. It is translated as CASSQEKQETQYF.

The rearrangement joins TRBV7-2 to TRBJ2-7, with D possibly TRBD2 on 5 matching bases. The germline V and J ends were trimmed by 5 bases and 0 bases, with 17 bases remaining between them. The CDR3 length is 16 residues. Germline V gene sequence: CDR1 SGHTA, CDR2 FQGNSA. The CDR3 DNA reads TGTGCCAGCAGCCTCGGGCCCCTGGGGAGCTCCTACGAGCAGTACTTC. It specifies CASSLGPLGSSYEQYF.

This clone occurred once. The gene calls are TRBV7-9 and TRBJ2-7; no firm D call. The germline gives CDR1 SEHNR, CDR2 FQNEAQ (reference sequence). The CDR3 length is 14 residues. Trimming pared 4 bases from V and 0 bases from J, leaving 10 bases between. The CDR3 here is CASSSAALSYEQYF. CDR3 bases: TGTGCCAGCAGCTCAGCCGCTCTCTCCTACGAGCAGTACTTC.

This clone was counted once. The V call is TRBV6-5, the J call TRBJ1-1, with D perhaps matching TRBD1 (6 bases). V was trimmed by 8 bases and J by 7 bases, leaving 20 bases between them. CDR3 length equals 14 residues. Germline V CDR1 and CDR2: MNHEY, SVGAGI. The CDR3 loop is CASSMGGGSGEAFF. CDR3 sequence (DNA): TGTGCCAGCTCTATGGGGGGCGGAAGTGGTGAAGCTTTCTTT.

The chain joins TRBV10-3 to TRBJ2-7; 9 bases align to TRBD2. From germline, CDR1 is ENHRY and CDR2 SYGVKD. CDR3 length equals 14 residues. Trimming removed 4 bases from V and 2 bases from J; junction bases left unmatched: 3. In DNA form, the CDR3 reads TGTGCCATCAGTGGCGGGGGGGAGACCTACGAGCAGTACTTC. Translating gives CAISGGGETYEQYF.

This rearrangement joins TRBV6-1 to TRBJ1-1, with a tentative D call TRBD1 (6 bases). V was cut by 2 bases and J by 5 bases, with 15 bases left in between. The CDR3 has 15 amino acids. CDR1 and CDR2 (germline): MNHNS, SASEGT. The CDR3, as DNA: TGTGCCAGCAGTGAAAGGCGGGGGCAGGGGACTGAAGCTTTCTTT. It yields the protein CASSERRGQGTEAFF.

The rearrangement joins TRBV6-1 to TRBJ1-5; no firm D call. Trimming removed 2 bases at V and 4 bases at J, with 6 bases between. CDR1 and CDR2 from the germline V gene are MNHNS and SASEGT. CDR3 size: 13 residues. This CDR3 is CASSENLNQPQHF. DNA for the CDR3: TGTGCCAGCAGTGAAAACCTTAATCAGCCCCAGCATTTT.

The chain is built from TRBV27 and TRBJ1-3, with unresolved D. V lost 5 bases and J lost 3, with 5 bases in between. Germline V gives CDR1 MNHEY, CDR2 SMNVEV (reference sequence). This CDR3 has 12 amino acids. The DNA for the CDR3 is TGTGCCAGCAGTCCTGGTGGAAACACCATATATTTT. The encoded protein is CASSPGGNTIYF.

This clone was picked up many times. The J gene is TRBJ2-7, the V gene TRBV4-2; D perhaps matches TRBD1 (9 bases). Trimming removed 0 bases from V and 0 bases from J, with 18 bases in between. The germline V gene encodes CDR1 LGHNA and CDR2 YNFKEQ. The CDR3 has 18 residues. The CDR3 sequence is CASSQDREGQGISYEQYF. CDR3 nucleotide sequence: TGTGCCAGCAGCCAAGATCGGGAGGGACAGGGTATCTCCTACGAGCAGTACTTC.